The entry that follows covers one TCR beta chain sequence. No antigen is known for it. The record originates from a study of T-cell reconstitution after alpha-beta-depleted transplantation in children. Notes on the study in general: The study reportedly traced alpha-beta T cells about two months after transplant to several hundred expanded graft clones.

After removal of 4 bases from V and 3 bases from J, the junction contained 18 bases not matched to a gene. The CDR3 is 20 amino acids. Germline CDR1 reads LGHDT; CDR2 reads YNNKEL (reference sequence). TCRbeta library construction was performed incorporating unique molecular identifiers. TCRdb re-derived calls from the PCR reads in MiXCR, one entry per CDR3 protein. The sample lists about a million distinct CDR3 sequences; about 31% were seen once. The clonotype originates from a boy under three years old who had a stem cell transplant for SCID, so the T cells may come from the graft donor. This chain uses TRBV3-1 with TRBJ2-1; 10 bases align to TRBD2. The specimen comprised PBMCs, mostly from graft donor cells, sampled 360 days after TCRalphabeta/CD19-depleted stem cell transplant. CDR3 sequence: CASSPKVRVLAGGYYNEQFF. CDR3 sequence (DNA): TGTGCCAGCAGCCCCAAAGTTCGGGTCTTAGCGGGGGGTTACTACAATGAGCAGTTCTTC.